The clone carrying this TCR beta chain was seen once. The J segment lost 3 bases and the V segment lost 1 base, leaving 8 bases of the junction unmatched. The germline CDR1 and CDR2 sequences are SGDLS and YYNGEE. This CDR3 spans 16 amino acids. The data were obtained in a study of blood T cell repertoires in COVID-19. Method: immunoSEQ multiplex PCR; TCRdb's copy keeps in-frame clones and lacks some. This table holds some 200,000 clones, around 84% found once. Sequenced input: peripheral blood. The chain employs TRBV9 and TRBJ2-3; 7 nucleotides match TRBD1. The clonotype comes from a woman in her fifties or sixties who had recovered from COVID-19. The CDR3 region is CASSVSGQAGTDTQYF. The DNA of the CDR3 is TGTGCCAGCAGCGTATCAGGACAGGCCGGTACAGATACGCAGTATTTT.